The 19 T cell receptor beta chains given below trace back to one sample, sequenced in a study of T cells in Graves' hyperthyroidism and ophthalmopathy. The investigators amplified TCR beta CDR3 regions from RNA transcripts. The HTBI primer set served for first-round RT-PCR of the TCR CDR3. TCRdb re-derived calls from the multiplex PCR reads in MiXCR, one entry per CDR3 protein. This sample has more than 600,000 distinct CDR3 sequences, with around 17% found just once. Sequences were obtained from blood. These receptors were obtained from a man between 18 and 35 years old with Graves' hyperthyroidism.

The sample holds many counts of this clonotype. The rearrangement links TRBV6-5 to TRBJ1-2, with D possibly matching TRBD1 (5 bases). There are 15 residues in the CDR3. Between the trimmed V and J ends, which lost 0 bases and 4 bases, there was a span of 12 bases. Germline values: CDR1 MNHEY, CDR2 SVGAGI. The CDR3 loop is CASSYSSLGVYGYTF. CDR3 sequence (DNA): TGTGCCAGCAGTTACTCGTCTCTAGGGGTCTATGGCTACACCTTC.

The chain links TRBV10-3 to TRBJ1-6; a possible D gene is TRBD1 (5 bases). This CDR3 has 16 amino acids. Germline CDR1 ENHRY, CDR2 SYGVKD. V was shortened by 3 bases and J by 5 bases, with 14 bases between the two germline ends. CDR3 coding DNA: TGTGCCATCAGTGATTGGACGGGGCTCAATAATTCACCCCTCCACTTT. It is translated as CAISDWTGLNNSPLHF.

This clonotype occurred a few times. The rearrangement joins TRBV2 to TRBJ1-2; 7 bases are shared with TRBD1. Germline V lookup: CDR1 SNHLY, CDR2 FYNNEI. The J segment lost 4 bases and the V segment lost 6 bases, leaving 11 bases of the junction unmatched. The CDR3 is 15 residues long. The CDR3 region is CASSETGTEVYGYTF. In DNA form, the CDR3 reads TGTGCCAGCAGCGAAACTGGGACAGAAGTCTATGGCTACACCTTC. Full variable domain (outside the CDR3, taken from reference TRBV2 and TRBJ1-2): EPEVTQTPSHQVTQMGQEVILRCVPISNHLYFYWYRQILGQKVEFLVSFYNNEISEKSEIFDDQFSVERPDGSNFTLKIRSTKLEDSAMYFCASSETGTEVYGYTFGSGTRLTVV.

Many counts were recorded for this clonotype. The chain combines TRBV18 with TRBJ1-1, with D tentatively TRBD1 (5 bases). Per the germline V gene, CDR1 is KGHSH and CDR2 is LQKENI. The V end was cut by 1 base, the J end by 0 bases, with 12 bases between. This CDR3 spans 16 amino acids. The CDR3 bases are TGTGCCAGCTCACCACGGAGGGGTGCGGTGAACACTGAAGCTTTCTTT. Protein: CASSPRRGAVNTEAFF. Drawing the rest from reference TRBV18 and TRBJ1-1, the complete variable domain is NAGVMQNPRHLVRRRGQEARLRCSPMKGHSHVYWYRQLPEEGLKFMVYLQKENIIDESGMPKERFSAEFPKEGPSILRIQQVVRGDSAAYFCASSPRRGAVNTEAFFGQGTRLTVV.

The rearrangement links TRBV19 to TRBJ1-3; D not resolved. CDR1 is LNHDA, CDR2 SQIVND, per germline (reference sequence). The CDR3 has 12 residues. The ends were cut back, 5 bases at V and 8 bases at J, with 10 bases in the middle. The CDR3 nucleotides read TGTGCCAGTAGTTTCAGCGGGGACACCATATATTTT. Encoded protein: CASSFSGDTIYF.

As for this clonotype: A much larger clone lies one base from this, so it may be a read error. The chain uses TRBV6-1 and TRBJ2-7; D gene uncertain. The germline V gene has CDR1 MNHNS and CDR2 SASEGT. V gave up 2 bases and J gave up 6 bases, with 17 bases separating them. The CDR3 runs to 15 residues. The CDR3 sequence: CASSERIGQMAEQYF. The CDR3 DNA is TGTGCCAGCAGTGAAAGGATAGGGCAAATGGCCGAGCAGTACTTC.

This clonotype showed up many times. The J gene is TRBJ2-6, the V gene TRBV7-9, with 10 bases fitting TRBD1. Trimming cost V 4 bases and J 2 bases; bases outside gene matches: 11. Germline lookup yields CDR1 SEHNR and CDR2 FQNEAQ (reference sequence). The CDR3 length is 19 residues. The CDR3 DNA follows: TGTGCCAGCAGCTCGTTAGTTGGGACAGGGGTTGCTGGGGCCAACGTCCTGACTTTC. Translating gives CASSSLVGTGVAGANVLTF.

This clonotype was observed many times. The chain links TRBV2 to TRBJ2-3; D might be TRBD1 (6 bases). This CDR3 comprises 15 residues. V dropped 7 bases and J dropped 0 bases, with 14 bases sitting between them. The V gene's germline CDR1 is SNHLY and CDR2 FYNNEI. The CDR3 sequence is CASMPGTLSTDTQYF. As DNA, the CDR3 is TGTGCCAGCATGCCCGGGACACTTAGCACAGATACGCAGTATTTT. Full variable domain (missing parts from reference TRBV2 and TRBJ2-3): EPEVTQTPSHQVTQMGQEVILRCVPISNHLYFYWYRQILGQKVEFLVSFYNNEISEKSEIFDDQFSVERPDGSNFTLKIRSTKLEDSAMYFCASMPGTLSTDTQYFGPGTRLTVL.

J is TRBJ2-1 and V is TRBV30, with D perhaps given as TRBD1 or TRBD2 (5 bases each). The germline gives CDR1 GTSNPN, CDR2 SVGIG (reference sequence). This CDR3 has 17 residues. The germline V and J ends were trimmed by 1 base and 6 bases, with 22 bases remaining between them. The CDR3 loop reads CAWSAADYGTDFNEQFF. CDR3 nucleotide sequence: TGTGCCTGGAGTGCTGCAGACTACGGGACGGACTTCAATGAGCAGTTCTTC.

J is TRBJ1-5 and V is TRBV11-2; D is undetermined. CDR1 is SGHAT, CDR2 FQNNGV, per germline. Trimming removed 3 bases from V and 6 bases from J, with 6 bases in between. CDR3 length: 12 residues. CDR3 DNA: TGTGCCAGCAGCTTGGTTGTTCAGCCCCAGCATTTT. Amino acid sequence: CASSLVVQPQHF.

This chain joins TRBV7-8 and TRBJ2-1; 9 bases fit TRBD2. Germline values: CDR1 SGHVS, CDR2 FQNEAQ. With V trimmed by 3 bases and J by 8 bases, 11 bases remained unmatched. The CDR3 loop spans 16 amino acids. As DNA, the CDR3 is TGTGCCAGCAGCTTCTTAGCGGGAGAGGTTCCCCATGAGCAGTTCTTC. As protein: CASSFLAGEVPHEQFF.

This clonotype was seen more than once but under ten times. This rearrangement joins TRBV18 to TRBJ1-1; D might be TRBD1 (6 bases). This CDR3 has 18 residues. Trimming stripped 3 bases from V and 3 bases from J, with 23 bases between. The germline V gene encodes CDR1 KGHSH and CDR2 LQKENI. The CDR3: CASSPGARVGAGDTEAFF. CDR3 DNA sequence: TGTGCCAGCTCACCGGGGGCTCGAGTCGGGGCGGGGGACACTGAAGCTTTCTTT.

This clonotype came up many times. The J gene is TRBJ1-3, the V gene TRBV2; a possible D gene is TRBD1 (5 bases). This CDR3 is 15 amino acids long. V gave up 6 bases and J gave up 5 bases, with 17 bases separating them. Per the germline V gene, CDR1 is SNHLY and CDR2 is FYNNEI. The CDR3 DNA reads TGTGCCAGCAGGGGGCGGGGGAGCCCTCGAAACACCATATATTTT. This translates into CASRGRGSPRNTIYF.

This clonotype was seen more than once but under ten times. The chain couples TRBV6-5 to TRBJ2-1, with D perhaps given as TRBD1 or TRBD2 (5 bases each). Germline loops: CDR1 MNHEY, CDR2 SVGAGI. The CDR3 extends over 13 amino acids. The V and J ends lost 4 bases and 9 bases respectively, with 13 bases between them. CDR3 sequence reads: CASSSSRGGEQFF. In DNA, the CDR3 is TGTGCCAGCAGTTCTAGCCGGGGCGGTGAGCAGTTCTTC.

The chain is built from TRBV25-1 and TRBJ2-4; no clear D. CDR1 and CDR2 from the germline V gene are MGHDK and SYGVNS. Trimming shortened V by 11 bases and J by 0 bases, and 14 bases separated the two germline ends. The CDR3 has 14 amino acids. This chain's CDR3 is CAAWEILAKNIQYF. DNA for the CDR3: TGTGCCGCCTGGGAAATTCTAGCCAAAAACATTCAGTACTTC. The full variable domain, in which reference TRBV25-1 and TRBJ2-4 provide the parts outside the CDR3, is EADIYQTPRYLVIGTGKKITLECSQTMGHDKMYWYQQDPGMELHLIHYSYGVNSTEKGDLSSESTVSRIRTEHFPLTLESARPSHTSQYLCAAWEILAKNIQYFGAGTRLSVL.

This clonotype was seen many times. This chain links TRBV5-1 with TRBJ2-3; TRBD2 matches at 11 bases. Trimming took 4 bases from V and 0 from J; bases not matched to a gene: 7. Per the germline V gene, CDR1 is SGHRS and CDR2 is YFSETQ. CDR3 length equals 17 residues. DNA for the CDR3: TGCGCCAGCAGCCTACGCCTAGCGGGAGGCAGCACAGATACGCAGTATTTT. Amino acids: CASSLRLAGGSTDTQYF.

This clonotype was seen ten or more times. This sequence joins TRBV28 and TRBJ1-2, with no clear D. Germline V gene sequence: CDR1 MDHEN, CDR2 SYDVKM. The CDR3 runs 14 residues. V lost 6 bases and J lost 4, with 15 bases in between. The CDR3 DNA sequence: TGTGCCAGCAGCCCTGCCCCCCGGAGCTATGGCTACACCTTC. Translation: CASSPAPRSYGYTF.

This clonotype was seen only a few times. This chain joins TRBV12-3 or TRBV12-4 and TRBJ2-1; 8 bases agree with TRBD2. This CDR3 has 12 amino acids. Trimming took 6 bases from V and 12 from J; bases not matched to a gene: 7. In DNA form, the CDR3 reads TGTGCCAGCAGCCCCGGGACTAGATGGCAGTTCTTC. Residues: CASSPGTRWQFF.

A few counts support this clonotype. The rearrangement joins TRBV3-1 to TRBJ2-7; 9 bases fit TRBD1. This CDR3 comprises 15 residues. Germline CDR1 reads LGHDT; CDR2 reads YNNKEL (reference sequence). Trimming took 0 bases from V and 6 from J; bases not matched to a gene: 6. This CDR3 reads CASSQDGGQGREQYF. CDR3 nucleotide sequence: TGTGCCAGCAGCCAAGATGGGGGACAGGGTCGCGAGCAGTACTTC.